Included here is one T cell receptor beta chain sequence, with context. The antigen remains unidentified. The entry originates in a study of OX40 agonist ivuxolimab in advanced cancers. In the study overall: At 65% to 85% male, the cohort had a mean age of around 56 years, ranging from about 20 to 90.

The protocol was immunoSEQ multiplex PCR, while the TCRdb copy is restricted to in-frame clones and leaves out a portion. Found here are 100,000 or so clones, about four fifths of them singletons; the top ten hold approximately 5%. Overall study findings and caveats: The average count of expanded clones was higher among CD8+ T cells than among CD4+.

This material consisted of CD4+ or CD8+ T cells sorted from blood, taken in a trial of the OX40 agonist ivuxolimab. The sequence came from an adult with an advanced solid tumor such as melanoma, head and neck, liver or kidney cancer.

CDR3 residues: CASSHPGQGYEQYF. CDR3 nucleotides: TGTGCCAGCAGTCACCCGGGACAGGGGTACGAGCAGTACTTC. This chain joins TRBV6-5 and TRBJ2-7; TRBD1 aligns across 10 bases. The germline gives CDR1 MNHEY, CDR2 SVGAGI. Unmatched junction bases numbered 5, after V lost 5 bases and J lost 4 bases. This CDR3 has 14 amino acids.